A single sample gave rise to the 13 T cell receptor beta chains below, sequenced in a study of cytomegalovirus exposure and HLA in healthy donors. 13 Jbeta primers and 60 Vbeta primers were used for the PCR. Libraries were prepared by immunoSEQ multiplex PCR; TCRdb keeps only in-frame clonotypes and omits some of them. Of 100,000 or so clones in the sample, more than 65% were seen once. The sequencing input was PBMCs. Receptors were obtained from a woman under 30 in good health and CMV-seropositive.

The rearrangement uses TRBV7-9 and TRBJ2-5, with 11 bases aligning to TRBD2. V was clipped by 2 bases and J by 5 bases; unmatched bases: 4. Germline values: CDR1 SEHNR, CDR2 FQNEAQ (reference sequence). This CDR3 is built from 15 residues. CDR3 nucleotides: TGTGCCAGCAGCTTAACTAGCGGGAGAGGGGAGACCCAGTACTTC. Its protein product is CASSLTSGRGETQYF.

Judged by abundance, this clone is medium-sized. This chain connects TRBV6-1 to TRBJ2-1, with 8 positions matching TRBD2. J lost 0 bases, V lost 2 bases, and 0 bases had no gene match. The CDR3 is 15 residues long. CDR1 and CDR2 (germline): MNHNS, SASEGT. The DNA for the CDR3 is TGTGCCAGCAGTGAACTAGCGGGCTCCTACAATGAGCAGTTCTTC. Its protein product is CASSELAGSYNEQFF.

The chain combines TRBV6-6 with TRBJ2-1, with 9 bases identical to TRBD2. CDR1 MNHNY and CDR2 SVGAGI come from the germline V gene (reference sequence). CDR3 length: 16 residues. V lost 6 bases, J lost 5 bases, and 11 bases stayed unmatched. CDR3 nucleotide sequence: TGTGCCAGCAGCAGGTCCGGGACTAGCAGAAACAATGAGCAGTTCTTC. It yields the protein CASSRSGTSRNNEQFF.

As concerns this clone: This sample also contains other DNA sequences that code for the same CDR3. The V gene is TRBV25-1, the J gene TRBJ2-7; D gene unclear. The V gene's germline CDR1 is MGHDK and CDR2 SYGVNS. V lost 3 bases and J 3 bases, leaving 3 bases between the germline ends. The CDR3 is made up of 11 amino acids. DNA for the CDR3: TGTGCCAGCAGTGACCTCTACGAGCAGTACTTC. Protein sequence: CASSDLYEQYF.

In DNA form, the CDR3 reads TGTGCCAGCAGTTACTCGTCCGGGGGGCCTGAAGCTTTCTTT. This sequence encodes CASSYSSGGPEAFF. V is TRBV6-5 and J is TRBJ1-1; possible D gene TRBD1, 6 bases. The CDR3 is 14 residues long. V lost 0 bases to trimming and J lost 6 bases, with 11 bases between them. Germline V lookup: CDR1 MNHEY, CDR2 SVGAGI.

This sequence joins TRBV18 and TRBJ2-2, with 10 bases that match TRBD2. This CDR3 contains 19 residues. The V gene's germline CDR1 is KGHSH and CDR2 LQKENI. V lost 2 bases, J lost 2 bases, and 11 bases stayed unmatched. CDR3 amino acids: CASSPRSLAGALNTGELFF. CDR3 nucleotide sequence: TGTGCCAGCTCACCAAGGAGCCTAGCGGGAGCGTTAAACACCGGGGAGCTGTTTTTT.

The gene calls are TRBV19 and TRBJ1-2, with 8 bases matching TRBD1. The CDR3 runs 15 residues. CDR1 is LNHDA and CDR2 is SQIVND in the germline V gene (reference sequence). Trimming took 9 bases from V and 3 from J; bases not matched to a gene: 12. The CDR3 nucleotides read TGTGCCAGCCGGAATCGGACAGGGTGGGACTATGGCTACACCTTC. The encoded protein is CASRNRTGWDYGYTF.

The chain has TRBV6-1 and TRBJ2-3; 13 bases line up with TRBD2. Germline V gives CDR1 MNHNS, CDR2 SASEGT. V was clipped by 6 bases and J by 4 bases; unmatched bases: 4. The CDR3 is made up of 15 amino acids. The CDR3 coding sequence is TGTGCCAGCAGGCGGACTAGCGGGAGACCAGATACGCAGTATTTT. Its translation is CASRRTSGRPDTQYF.

This chain connects TRBV7-9 to TRBJ2-2, with 7 nucleotides matching TRBD1. V dropped 5 bases and J dropped 4; count of bases not matched to a gene: 10. The CDR3 spans 16 residues. In germline, CDR1 is SEHNR, CDR2 FQNEAQ (reference sequence). CDR3 DNA sequence: TGTGCCAGCAGCCCTACGACAGGGTCGGGCACCGGGGAGCTGTTTTTT. Its translation: CASSPTTGSGTGELFF.

This chain links TRBV28 with TRBJ1-1; weak D call: TRBD1 (6 bases). This CDR3 region has 13 residues. The V gene's germline CDR1 is MDHEN and CDR2 SYDVKM. The V and J ends lost 6 bases and 1 base respectively, with 9 bases between them. The CDR3 sequence: CASRSTGNTEAFF. The CDR3 DNA follows: TGTGCCAGCAGGTCGACAGGGAACACTGAAGCTTTCTTT.

The chain has TRBV9 and TRBJ2-1, with 10 bases fitting TRBD2. With 4 bases clipped from V and 0 bases from J, the junction kept 4 bases outside the gene matches. This CDR3 comprises 16 residues. CDR1 and CDR2 from the germline V gene are SGDLS and YYNGEE. The CDR3: CASSTSGRGSYNEQFF. In DNA form, the CDR3 reads TGTGCCAGCAGCACCAGCGGGAGGGGCTCCTACAATGAGCAGTTCTTC.

The chain employs TRBV15 and TRBJ2-1; 15 positions match TRBD2. The CDR3 runs 20 residues. The J segment lost 0 bases and the V segment lost 1 base, leaving 7 bases of the junction unmatched. Per germline, CDR1 LNHNV and CDR2 YYDKDF (reference sequence). CDR3 bases: TGTGCCACCAGCAGAGCCCCGGGACTAGCGGGAGGCCGCTCCTACAATGAGCAGTTCTTC. Translating it yields CATSRAPGLAGGRSYNEQFF.

The chain carries TRBV11-2 and TRBJ2-2; 10 bases fit TRBD2. Trimming cost V 0 bases and J 2 bases; bases outside gene matches: 6. The CDR3 has 18 amino acids. The V gene's germline CDR1 is SGHAT and CDR2 FQNNGV. This CDR3 reads CASSLDPRLAGNTGELFF. The CDR3 nucleotides read TGTGCCAGCAGCTTAGATCCGCGACTAGCGGGTAACACCGGGGAGCTGTTTTTT. Drawing the rest from reference TRBV11-2 and TRBJ2-2, the complete variable domain is EAGVAQSPRYKIIEKRQSVAFWCNPISGHATLYWYQQILGQGPKLLIQFQNNGVVDDSQLPKDRFSAERLKGVDSTLKIQPAKLEDSAVYLCASSLDPRLAGNTGELFFGEGSRLTVL.